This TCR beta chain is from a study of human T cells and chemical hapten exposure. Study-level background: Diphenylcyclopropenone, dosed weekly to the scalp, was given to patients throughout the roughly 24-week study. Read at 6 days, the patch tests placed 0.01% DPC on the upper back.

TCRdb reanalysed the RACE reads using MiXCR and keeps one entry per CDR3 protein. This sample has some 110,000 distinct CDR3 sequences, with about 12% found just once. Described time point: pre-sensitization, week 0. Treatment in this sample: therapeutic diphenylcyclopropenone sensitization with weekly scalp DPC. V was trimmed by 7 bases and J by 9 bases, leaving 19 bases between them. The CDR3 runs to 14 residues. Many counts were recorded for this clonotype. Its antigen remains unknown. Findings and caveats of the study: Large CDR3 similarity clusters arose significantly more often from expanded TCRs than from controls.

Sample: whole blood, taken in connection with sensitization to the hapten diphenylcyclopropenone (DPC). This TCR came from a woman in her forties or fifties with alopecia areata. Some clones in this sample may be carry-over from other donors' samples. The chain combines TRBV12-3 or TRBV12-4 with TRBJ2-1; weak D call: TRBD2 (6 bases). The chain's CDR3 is CASKQLAGPGEQFF. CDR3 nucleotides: TGTGCCAGCAAGCAACTAGCCGGACCGGGTGAGCAGTTCTTC.